This T cell receptor beta chain derives from a study of OX40 agonist ivuxolimab in advanced cancers. Across the whole study: The eligibility criteria allowed prior anti-PD-1, anti-PD-L1 or anti-CTLA-4 therapy, and 40% had some.

Exclusion of a patient followed from autoimmune disease history or systemic immunosuppression. Blood sampling took place at baseline, cycle 4 day 1, and cycle 7 day 1. The V and J ends lost 6 bases and 9 bases, in that order; junction bases with no gene match: 16. This CDR3 is 16 amino acids long. The V gene's germline CDR1 is SEHNR and CDR2 FQNEAQ (reference sequence). Libraries were prepared by immunoSEQ multiplex PCR; TCRdb keeps only in-frame clonotypes and omits some of them. Seen here are tens of thousands of clones, around 85% observed once, and the top ten hold under 2%. The sample was CD4+ or CD8+ T cells sorted from blood, taken in a trial of the OX40 agonist ivuxolimab. The chain links TRBV7-9 to TRBJ2-1, with 8 bases fitting TRBD2. This TCR derives from an adult with an advanced solid tumor such as melanoma, head and neck, liver or kidney cancer. DNA for the CDR3: TGTGCCAGCAGGGGTCTGAAACGGGGGGGCCGAAGTGAGCAGTTCTTC. This sequence encodes CASRGLKRGGRSEQFF.